These 11 T cell receptor beta chains came from one sample sequenced in a study of cytomegalovirus exposure and HLA in healthy donors. Researchers ran the PCR with 60 Vbeta and 13 Jbeta primers. Sequenced by immunoSEQ multiplex PCR; TCRdb stores in-frame clones only, minus some. The profile shows hundreds of thousands of clones, approximately 82% of them singletons. The sample taken for sequencing was PBMCs. Receptors originate from a man between 18 and 35 years old in good health and CMV-seronegative.

This chain links TRBV2 with TRBJ2-5; the match to TRBD2 covers 10 bases. The germline V gene has CDR1 SNHLY and CDR2 FYNNEI. CDR3 length equals 14 residues. The junction had 3 bases not matched to a gene; V was cut back by 3 bases and J by 5 bases. The DNA of the CDR3 is TGTGCCAGCAGTGACTCTAGCGGGAGTGAGACCCAGTACTTC. Protein product: CASSDSSGSETQYF.

The CDR3 DNA follows: TGCGCCAGCAGCTTGACGAGGAACACTGAAGCTTTCTTT. Its protein product is CASSLTRNTEAFF. The chain joins TRBV5-1 to TRBJ1-1; D gene uncertain. The CDR3 is 13 residues long. Germline CDR1 and CDR2: SGHRS and YFSETQ. V gave up 1 base and J gave up 1 base, with 5 bases separating them.

The DNA of the CDR3 is TGTGCCAGCAGCTCCTACAGGACCCTGGAGACTGAAGCTTTCTTT. The encoded protein is CASSSYRTLETEAFF. The chain combines TRBV7-9 with TRBJ1-1; tentative D call: TRBD1 (5 bases). In germline, CDR1 is SEHNR, CDR2 FQNEAQ (reference sequence). The CDR3 covers 15 residues. V was cut by 4 bases and J by 5 bases, with 17 bases left in between. Complete variable domain (other parts from reference TRBV7-9 and TRBJ1-1): DTGVSQNPRHKITKRGQNVTFRCDPISEHNRLYWYRQTLGQGPEFLTYFQNEAQLEKSRLLSDRFSAERPKGSFSTLEIQRTEQGDSAMYLCASSSYRTLETEAFFGQGTRLTVV.

The chain joins TRBV5-5 to TRBJ1-6, with D possibly matching TRBD1 (6 bases). Trimming stripped 1 base from V and 5 bases from J, with 13 bases between. CDR3 length: 16 amino acids. Germline values: CDR1 SGHKS, CDR2 YYEKEE (reference sequence). The CDR3 nucleotides are TGTGCCAGCAGCTTGAGGCAGGGGACAAATAATTCACCCCTCCACTTT. Its protein product is CASSLRQGTNNSPLHF.

This chain uses TRBV29-1 with TRBJ1-1; the D gene is possibly TRBD1 (6 bases). Germline V gene sequence: CDR1 SQVTM, CDR2 ANQGSEA. With 8 bases removed from V and 2 bases from J, the gap between germline ends came to 15 bases. This CDR3 contains 13 residues. The CDR3 reads CSTGQIINTEAFF. The CDR3 nucleotides read TGCAGCACCGGACAGATTATCAACACTGAAGCTTTCTTT.

The genes are TRBV11-3 and TRBJ2-2; D not certain. This CDR3 region has 12 residues. Germline CDR1 SGHNT, CDR2 YENEEA. Trimming removed 5 bases at V and 4 bases at J, with 5 bases between. For the CDR3, the DNA is TGTGCCAGCAGCCCGTTCACCGGGGAGCTGTTTTTT. Its translation is CASSPFTGELFF.

This chain links TRBV7-9 with TRBJ2-5; D is possibly TRBD1 (6 bases). With 2 bases removed from V and 5 bases from J, the gap between germline ends came to 15 bases. CDR3 length: 15 amino acids. Germline V gene sequence: CDR1 SEHNR, CDR2 FQNEAQ (reference sequence). The chain's CDR3 is CASSLTGHSRETQYF. In DNA form, the CDR3 reads TGTGCCAGCAGCTTAACGGGACACTCAAGGGAGACCCAGTACTTC. The whole variable domain, filled in from reference TRBV7-9 and TRBJ2-5, reads DTGVSQNPRHKITKRGQNVTFRCDPISEHNRLYWYRQTLGQGPEFLTYFQNEAQLEKSRLLSDRFSAERPKGSFSTLEIQRTEQGDSAMYLCASSLTGHSRETQYFGPGTRLLVL.

This chain uses TRBV19 with TRBJ2-6, with no clear D. This CDR3 is built from 14 residues. Trimming pared 7 bases from V and 3 bases from J, leaving 10 bases between. From germline, CDR1 is LNHDA and CDR2 SQIVND (reference sequence). CDR3 in DNA: TGTGCCAGTACTACCGGGTTTGGGGCCAACGTCCTGACTTTC. It codes for CASTTGFGANVLTF.

V gene TRBV28 combines with J gene TRBJ1-5; 9 bases are shared with TRBD1. The ends lost 9 bases at V and 2 bases at J; junction bases unmatched: 5. The CDR3 consists of 14 residues. The V gene's germline CDR1 is MDHEN and CDR2 SYDVKM. CDR3 sequence (DNA): TGTGCCAGTAACAGGGGGCTGGGCAATCAGCCCCAGCATTTT. Encoded protein: CASNRGLGNQPQHF.

The CDR3, as DNA: TGTGCCAGCAGCCATTACTTTGACGACTTGTCTGTTCCCGGGGAGCTGTTTTTT. It codes for CASSHYFDDLSVPGELFF. The chain uses TRBV7-9 and TRBJ2-2, with D unresolved. The germline V and J ends were trimmed by 5 bases and 6 bases, with 25 bases remaining between them. The CDR3 has 18 amino acids. Germline V gene lookup returns CDR1 SEHNR and CDR2 FQNEAQ (reference sequence).

J is TRBJ1-2 and V is TRBV28; D not resolved. Germline assignment: CDR1 MDHEN and CDR2 SYDVKM. The CDR3 consists of 14 residues. V lost 2 bases and J lost 5, with 12 bases in between. The DNA for the CDR3 is TGTGCCAGCAGTTTAGTAGGCGGCGGGTATGGCTACACCTTC. Its translation: CASSLVGGGYGYTF.